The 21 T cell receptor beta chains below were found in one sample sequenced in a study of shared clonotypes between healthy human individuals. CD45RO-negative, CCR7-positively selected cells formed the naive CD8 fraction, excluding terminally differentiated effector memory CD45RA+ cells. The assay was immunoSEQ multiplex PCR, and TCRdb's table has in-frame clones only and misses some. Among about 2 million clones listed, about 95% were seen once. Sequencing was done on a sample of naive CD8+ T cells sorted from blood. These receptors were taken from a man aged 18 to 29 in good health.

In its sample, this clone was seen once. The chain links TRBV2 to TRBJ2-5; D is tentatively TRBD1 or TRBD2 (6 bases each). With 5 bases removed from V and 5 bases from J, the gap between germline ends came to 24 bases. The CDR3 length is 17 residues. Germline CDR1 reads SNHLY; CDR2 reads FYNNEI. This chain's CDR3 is CASSSGVYGRGEETQYF. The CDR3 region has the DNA TGTGCCAGCAGTTCGGGGGTCTATGGCAGGGGAGAGGAGACCCAGTACTTC.

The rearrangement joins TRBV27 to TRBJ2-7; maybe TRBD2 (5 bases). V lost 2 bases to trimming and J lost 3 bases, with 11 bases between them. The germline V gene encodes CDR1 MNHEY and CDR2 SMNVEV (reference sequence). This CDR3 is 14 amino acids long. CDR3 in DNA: TGTGCCAGCAGTTTAACTAGTGGGGACTACGAGCAGTACTTC. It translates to CASSLTSGDYEQYF.

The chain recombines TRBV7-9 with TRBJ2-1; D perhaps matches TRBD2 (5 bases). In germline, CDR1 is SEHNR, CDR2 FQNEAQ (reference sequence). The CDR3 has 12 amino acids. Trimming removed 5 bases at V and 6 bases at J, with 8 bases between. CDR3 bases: TGTGCCAGCAGCCAAAGCGGCAATGAGCAGTTCTTC. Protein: CASSQSGNEQFF. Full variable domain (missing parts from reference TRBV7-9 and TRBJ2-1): DTGVSQNPRHKITKRGQNVTFRCDPISEHNRLYWYRQTLGQGPEFLTYFQNEAQLEKSRLLSDRFSAERPKGSFSTLEIQRTEQGDSAMYLCASSQSGNEQFFGPGTRLTVL.

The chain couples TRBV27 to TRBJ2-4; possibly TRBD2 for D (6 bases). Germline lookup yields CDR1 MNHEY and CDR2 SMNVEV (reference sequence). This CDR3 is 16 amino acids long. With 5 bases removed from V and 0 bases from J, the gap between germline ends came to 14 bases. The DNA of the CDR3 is TGTGCCAGCAGTCCCCCCCAGGGACTAGCCAAAAACATTCAGTACTTC. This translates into CASSPPQGLAKNIQYF.

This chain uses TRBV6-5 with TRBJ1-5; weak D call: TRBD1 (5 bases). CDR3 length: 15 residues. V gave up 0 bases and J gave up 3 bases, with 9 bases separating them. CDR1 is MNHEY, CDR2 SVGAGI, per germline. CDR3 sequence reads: CASSYSGDANQPQHF. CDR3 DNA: TGTGCCAGCAGTTACTCGGGGGATGCCAATCAGCCCCAGCATTTT.

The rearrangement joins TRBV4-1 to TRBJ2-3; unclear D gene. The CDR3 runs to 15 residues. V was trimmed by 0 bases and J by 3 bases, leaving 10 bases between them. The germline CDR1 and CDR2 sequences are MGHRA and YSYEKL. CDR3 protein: CASSQDSVTTDTQYF. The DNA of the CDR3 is TGCGCCAGCAGCCAAGATTCCGTGACAACAGATACGCAGTATTTT.

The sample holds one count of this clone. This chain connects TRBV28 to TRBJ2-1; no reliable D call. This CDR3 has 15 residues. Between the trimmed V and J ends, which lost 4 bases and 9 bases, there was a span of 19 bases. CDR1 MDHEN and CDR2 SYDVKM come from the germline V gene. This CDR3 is CASSSPDEPLSEQFF. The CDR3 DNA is TGTGCCAGCAGTTCCCCGGATGAACCTCTTAGTGAGCAGTTCTTC.

DNA for the CDR3: TGTGCCAGCAGCGTAGGAGCGGTCAAATGGGGAGAGACCCAGTACTTC. It codes for CASSVGAVKWGETQYF. The chain joins TRBV9 to TRBJ2-5, with a tentative D call TRBD2 (5 bases). This CDR3 is 16 amino acids long. Trimming left V 0 bases short and J 4 bases short, with 16 bases between. The germline V gene encodes CDR1 SGDLS and CDR2 YYNGEE. Variable domain in full (rest from reference TRBV9 and TRBJ2-5): DSGVTQTPKHLITATGQRVTLRCSPRSGDLSVYWYQQSLDQGLQFLIQYYNGEERAKGNILERFSAQQFPDLHSELNLSSLELGDSALYFCASSVGAVKWGETQYFGPGTRLLVL.

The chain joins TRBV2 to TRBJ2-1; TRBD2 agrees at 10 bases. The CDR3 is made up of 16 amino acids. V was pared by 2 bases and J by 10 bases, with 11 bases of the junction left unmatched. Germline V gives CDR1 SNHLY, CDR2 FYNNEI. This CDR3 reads CASSELGPGTSDEQFF. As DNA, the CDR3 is TGTGCCAGCAGTGAACTGGGACCTGGGACTAGCGACGAGCAGTTCTTC.

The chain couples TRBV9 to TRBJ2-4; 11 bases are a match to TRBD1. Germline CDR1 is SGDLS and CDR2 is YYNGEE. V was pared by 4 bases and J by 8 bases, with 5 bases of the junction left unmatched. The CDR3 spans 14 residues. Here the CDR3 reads CASSPGQGADIQYF. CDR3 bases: TGTGCCAGCAGCCCCGGACAGGGGGCTGACATTCAGTACTTC.

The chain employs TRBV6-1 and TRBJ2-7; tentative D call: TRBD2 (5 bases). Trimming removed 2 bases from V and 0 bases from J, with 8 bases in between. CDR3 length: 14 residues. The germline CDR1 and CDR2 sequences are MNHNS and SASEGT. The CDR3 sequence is CASSEYGSSYEQYF. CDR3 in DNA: TGTGCCAGCAGTGAATATGGGAGCTCCTACGAGCAGTACTTC.

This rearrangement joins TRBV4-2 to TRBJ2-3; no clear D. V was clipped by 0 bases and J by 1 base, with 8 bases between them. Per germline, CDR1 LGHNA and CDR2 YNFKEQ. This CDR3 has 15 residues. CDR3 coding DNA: TGTGCCAGCAGCCAAGACCAGATCGGCACAGATACGCAGTATTTT. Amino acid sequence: CASSQDQIGTDTQYF.

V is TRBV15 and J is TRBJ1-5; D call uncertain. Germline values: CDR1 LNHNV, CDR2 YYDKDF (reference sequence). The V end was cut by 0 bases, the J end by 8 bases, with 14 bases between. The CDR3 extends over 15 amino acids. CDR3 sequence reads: CATSRDARAGEPQHF. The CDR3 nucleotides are TGTGCCACCAGCAGAGATGCGAGGGCTGGGGAGCCCCAGCATTTT.

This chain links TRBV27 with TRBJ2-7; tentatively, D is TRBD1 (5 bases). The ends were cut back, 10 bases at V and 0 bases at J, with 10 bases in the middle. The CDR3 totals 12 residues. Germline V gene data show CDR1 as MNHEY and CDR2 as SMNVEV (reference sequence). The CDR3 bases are TGTGCCACCAGCGACAGCTCCTACGAGCAGTACTTC. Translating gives CATSDSSYEQYF.

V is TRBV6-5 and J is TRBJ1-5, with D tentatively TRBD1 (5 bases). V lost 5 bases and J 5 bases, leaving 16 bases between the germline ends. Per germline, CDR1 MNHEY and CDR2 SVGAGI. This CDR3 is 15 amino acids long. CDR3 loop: CASSPDGALHQPQHF. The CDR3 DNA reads TGTGCCAGCAGTCCCGACGGGGCGCTTCATCAGCCCCAGCATTTT.

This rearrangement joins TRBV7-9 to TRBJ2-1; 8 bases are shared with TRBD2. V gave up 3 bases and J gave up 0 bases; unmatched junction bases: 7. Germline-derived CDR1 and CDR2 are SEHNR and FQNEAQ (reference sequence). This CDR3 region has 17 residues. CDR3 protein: CASSFPPGTSSYNEQFF. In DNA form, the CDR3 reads TGTGCCAGCAGCTTCCCTCCGGGGACTAGCTCCTACAATGAGCAGTTCTTC.

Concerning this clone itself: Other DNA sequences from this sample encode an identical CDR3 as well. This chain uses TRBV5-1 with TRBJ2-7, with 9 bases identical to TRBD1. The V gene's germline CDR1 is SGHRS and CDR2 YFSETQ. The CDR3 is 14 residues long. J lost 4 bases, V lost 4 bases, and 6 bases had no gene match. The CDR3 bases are TGCGCCAGCAGCCCGGACAGGGGACCTTACGAGCAGTACTTC. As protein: CASSPDRGPYEQYF.

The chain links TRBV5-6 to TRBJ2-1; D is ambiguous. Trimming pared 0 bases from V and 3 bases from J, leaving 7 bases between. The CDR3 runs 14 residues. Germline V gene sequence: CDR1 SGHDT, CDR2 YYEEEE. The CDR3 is CASSLDVYYNEQFF. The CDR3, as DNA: TGTGCCAGCAGCTTGGATGTGTACTACAATGAGCAGTTCTTC.

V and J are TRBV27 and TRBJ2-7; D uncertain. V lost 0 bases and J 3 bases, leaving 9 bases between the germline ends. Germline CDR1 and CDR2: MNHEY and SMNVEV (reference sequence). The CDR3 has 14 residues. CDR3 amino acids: CASSLSPVVYEQYF. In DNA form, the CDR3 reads TGTGCCAGCAGTTTATCCCCAGTCGTCTACGAGCAGTACTTC.

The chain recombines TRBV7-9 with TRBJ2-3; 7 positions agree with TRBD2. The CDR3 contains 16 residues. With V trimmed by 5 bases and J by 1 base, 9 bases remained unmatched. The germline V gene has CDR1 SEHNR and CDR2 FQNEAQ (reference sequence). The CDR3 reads CASSLGAAGGTDTQYF. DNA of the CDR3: TGTGCCAGCAGCCTTGGAGCGGCGGGGGGCACAGATACGCAGTATTTT. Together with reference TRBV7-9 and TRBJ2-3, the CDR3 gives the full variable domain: DTGVSQNPRHKITKRGQNVTFRCDPISEHNRLYWYRQTLGQGPEFLTYFQNEAQLEKSRLLSDRFSAERPKGSFSTLEIQRTEQGDSAMYLCASSLGAAGGTDTQYFGPGTRLTVL.

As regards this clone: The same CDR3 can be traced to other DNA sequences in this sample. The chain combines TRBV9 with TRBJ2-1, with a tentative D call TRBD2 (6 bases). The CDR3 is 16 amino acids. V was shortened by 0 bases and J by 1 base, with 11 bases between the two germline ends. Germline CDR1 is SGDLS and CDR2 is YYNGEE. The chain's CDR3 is CASSVVGSGSYNEQFF. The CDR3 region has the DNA TGTGCCAGCAGCGTAGTAGGTAGCGGTTCCTACAATGAGCAGTTCTTC.